Ten or more counts support the clone carrying this TCR beta chain. Its specificity is unknown. TCRdb re-derived calls from the reads in MiXCR, one entry per CDR3 protein. The sample has more than 150,000 distinct CDR3 sequences, 23% seen once. The sample belongs to a study of T cell repertoires in cytomegalovirus infection. Overall study context: Public TCR beta signatures marked donors with CMV infection and the matching HLA. Study results and limitations: Across the ex vivo response, the dominant clonotypes were HLA-C-restricted CMV-specific TCR beta clonotypes. Cumulative public TCR beta family frequency identified CMV carriers with the relevant HLA.

The CDR3 runs to 15 residues. The V and J ends lost 2 bases and 1 base respectively, with 10 bases between them. Germline CDR1 reads MDHEN; CDR2 reads SYDVKM. This receptor was identified in a human donor in good health (CMV status not recorded). Some clones in this sample may be carry-over from other donors' samples. The sample was PBMCs. The V call is TRBV28, the J call TRBJ2-3, with D perhaps TRBD2 (5 bases). CDR3 in amino acids: CASSLGVGGTDTQYF. For the CDR3, the DNA is TGTGCCAGCAGTTTAGGGGTGGGAGGCACAGATACGCAGTATTTT.